Here is one T cell receptor (beta chain) with its context. Resolution of symptoms, clearance, or two negative PCRs was present in recovered Cohort 3 donors. CDR3 length equals 15 residues. Germline V CDR1 and CDR2: MGHRA, YSYEKL. The V and J ends lost 6 bases and 1 base respectively, with 15 bases between them. This sample was taken from a study of blood T cell repertoires in COVID-19. Study summary: PBMCs, B-cell-depleted T cells, or T cells were the source of the cDNA or gDNA that made up the material.

Original handling: Counts of nucleated cells, estimated from reference gene primer amplification, were obtained. Some clones are missing from TCRdb's copy, which holds only in-frame ones; the method was immunoSEQ multiplex PCR. That table is the source of V, J and clone size, and D and trimming were worked out from the DNA. This sample carries hundreds of thousands of clones, approximately 90% of them seen once, and the ten largest clones take more than 1.5%. The sample was PBMCs or T cells enriched from blood (not recorded which). The clonotype comes from a man between 35 and 55 years old who had recovered from COVID-19. The V gene is TRBV4-1, the J gene TRBJ1-1; TRBD1 might be the D (5 bases). CDR3 DNA: TGCGCCAGCAGGCCTACTCAGGGTAGGAACACTGAAGCTTTCTTT. Translation gives CASRPTQGRNTEAFF.